The 12 T cell receptor beta chains reported below all come from one sample, sequenced in a study of T cell changes during pregnancy in multiple sclerosis. Only in-frame clones appear in the TCRdb table, and some are missing; sequencing was by immunoSEQ multiplex PCR. The repertoire consists of 90,000 to 100,000 clones, with under 95% occurring once and the leading ten covering around 2.1%. Sequenced here: peripheral blood, sampled after pregnancy. The source is a female donor in good health, enrolled as a control in a pregnancy study.

This chain uses TRBV2 with TRBJ1-5; D is perhaps TRBD1 (5 bases). The CDR3 has 14 amino acids. Germline values: CDR1 SNHLY, CDR2 FYNNEI. Deletions cut 0 bases from V and 6 bases from J, with 9 bases between. CDR3 DNA sequence: TGTGCCAGCAGTGAAGCATCAGGGCCTCAGCCCCAGCATTTT. It encodes CASSEASGPQPQHF.

This sequence joins TRBV10-3 and TRBJ1-5; 9 bases match TRBD1. The CDR3 length is 16 residues. Trimming at V came to 3 bases and at J to 4 bases, leaving 7 bases not matched to a gene. Germline V lookup: CDR1 ENHRY, CDR2 SYGVKD. CDR3 coding DNA: TGTGCCATCAGTGACTCTTGGACAGGGGAAAATCAGCCCCAGCATTTT. Its protein is CAISDSWTGENQPQHF.

The chain has TRBV11-2 and TRBJ1-1; a weak D match, TRBD1 (6 bases). The CDR3 has 18 residues. In germline, CDR1 is SGHAT, CDR2 FQNNGV. V was cut by 0 bases and J by 4 bases, with 21 bases left in between. CDR3 protein: CASSLDAGAWGKATEAFF. Here the CDR3 DNA reads TGTGCCAGCAGCTTAGATGCGGGGGCGTGGGGCAAAGCCACTGAAGCTTTCTTT.

This chain uses TRBV6-5 with TRBJ1-5; 7 bases agree with TRBD1. This CDR3 comprises 15 residues. Germline V gene sequence: CDR1 MNHEY, CDR2 SVGAGI. V dropped 0 bases and J dropped 11; count of bases not matched to a gene: 10. The CDR3 nucleotides are TGTGCCAGCAGTTACTCTGACGACAGGGCCAGGTCCCAGCATTTT. It encodes CASSYSDDRARSQHF.

CDR3 nucleotides: TGTGCCAGCAGCTCCCCCGCGACAGGGGATTTCTTT. Encoded protein: CASSSPATGDFF. The V gene is TRBV11-2, the J gene TRBJ1-1; 8 nucleotides align to TRBD1. J gave up 13 bases and V 4 bases, and 8 bases lay outside the gene matches. Germline V lookup: CDR1 SGHAT, CDR2 FQNNGV. The CDR3 is 12 residues long.

The chain links TRBV5-4 to TRBJ2-3, with D maybe TRBD1 (5 bases). The length of the CDR3 is 15 residues. CDR1 and CDR2 from the germline V gene are SGHNT and YYREEE (reference sequence). The V and J ends lost 1 base and 5 bases respectively, with 14 bases between them. The CDR3 is CASSLIGRAEDTQYF. CDR3 nucleotides: TGTGCCAGCAGCTTGATTGGCAGGGCAGAAGATACGCAGTATTTT.

This clone has just one count. This sequence joins TRBV5-1 and TRBJ2-4, with 11 bases lining up with TRBD2. There are 17 residues in the CDR3. The V segment lost 0 bases and the J segment 0 bases; nucleotides outside the gene matches: 2. Germline CDR1 and CDR2: SGHRS and YFSETQ. The CDR3 nucleotides are TGCGCCAGCAGCTTGGCCGGACTAGCGGGAGCCAAAAACATTCAGTACTTC. It specifies CASSLAGLAGAKNIQYF. Based on the CDR3 plus reference TRBV5-1 and TRBJ2-4, the full variable domain is KAGVTQTPRYLIKTRGQQVTLSCSPISGHRSVSWYQQTPGQGLQFLFEYFSETQRNKGNFPGRFSGRQFSNSRSEMNVSTLELGDSALYLCASSLAGLAGAKNIQYFGAGTRLSVL.

The genes are TRBV2 and TRBJ1-2; D perhaps matches TRBD1 (6 bases). The germline CDR1 and CDR2 sequences are SNHLY and FYNNEI. The CDR3 spans 14 residues. Trimming left V 6 bases short and J 6 bases short, with 17 bases between. In nucleotides, the CDR3 is TGTGCCAGCAGCATCGCACAGGGCGTAGATGGCTACACCTTC. This gives the protein CASSIAQGVDGYTF.

There are a few counts of this clone. The rearrangement links TRBV7-9 to TRBJ1-1, with TRBD1 identical over 10 bases. CDR1 SEHNR and CDR2 FQNEAQ come from the germline V gene (reference sequence). This CDR3 has 15 residues. The trim removed 3 bases at V and 5 bases at J, leaving 6 bases unmatched. The CDR3 reads CASSFGQGGYTEAFF. The CDR3 nucleotides read TGTGCCAGCAGCTTCGGACAGGGGGGGTATACTGAAGCTTTCTTT.

The chain has TRBV25-1 and TRBJ2-4, with 8 bases lining up with TRBD2. The CDR3 runs 15 residues. V shed 4 bases, J shed 2 bases, and the junction held 4 bases outside the gene matches. Germline V gene lookup returns CDR1 MGHDK and CDR2 SYGVNS. The CDR3 DNA is TGTGCCAGCAGTGTCATAGCGGGACCCAAAAACATTCAGTACTTC. Protein sequence: CASSVIAGPKNIQYF. The complete variable domain, with remaining parts taken from reference TRBV25-1 and TRBJ2-4, reads EADIYQTPRYLVIGTGKKITLECSQTMGHDKMYWYQQDPGMELHLIHYSYGVNSTEKGDLSSESTVSRIRTEHFPLTLESARPSHTSQYLCASSVIAGPKNIQYFGAGTRLSVL.

The chain joins TRBV7-2 to TRBJ2-3, with 12 bases matching TRBD2. J lost 7 bases, V lost 5 bases, and 13 bases had no gene match. Germline V lookup: CDR1 SGHTA, CDR2 FQGNSA. CDR3 size: 17 residues. The CDR3 DNA reads TGTGCCAGCAGCCCCGGGCTAGCGGGGGGGACGGCGAATACGCAGTATTTT. It specifies CASSPGLAGGTANTQYF.

The chain combines TRBV18 with TRBJ1-2; possibly TRBD1 for D (6 bases). This CDR3 comprises 16 residues. The V gene's germline CDR1 is KGHSH and CDR2 LQKENI. The V and J ends lost 3 bases and 2 bases respectively, with 16 bases between them. The DNA of the CDR3 is TGTGCCAGCTCACCGCCCCTTCGCGACAGGAACTATGGCTACACCTTC. Its protein is CASSPPLRDRNYGYTF.